This T cell receptor beta chain emerged from a study of Graves' ophthalmopathy and Graves' hyperthyroidism. Other autoimmune diseases, uncontrolled infections, pregnancy or lactation led to the exclusion of patients. The PBMC fraction was derived from under 11 ml of fresh peripheral blood. RNA transcripts were the source from which TCR beta CDR3 regions were amplified. The first-round RT-PCR employed HTBI primers together with the Qiagen OneStep RT-PCR kit. A multiplex PCR was then performed as the second round. TCRdb re-analysed the multiplex PCR reads in MiXCR, keeping a single row per CDR3 protein. The sample yields about 740,000 distinct CDR3 sequences, about 44% seen once. This clonotype was seen more than once but under ten times. The receptor's source is an adult man with Graves' ophthalmopathy. The sequencing sample was made of peripheral blood.

CDR3 sequence: CASSLGEGCTF. Written as DNA, the CDR3 is TGTGCCAGCAGCTTAGGAGAAGGTTGCACCTTC. The V and J genes are TRBV11-2 and TRBJ1-2; D gene uncertain. Trimming took off 1 base at V and 13 bases at J, with 10 bases between the two ends. Germline-derived CDR1 and CDR2 are SGHAT and FQNNGV. The CDR3 covers 11 residues.